Listed here are 8 T cell receptor beta chains from one sample, sequenced in a study of identical twins (dated by TCRdb to the mid-2010s). Library preparation was by 5' RACE. The instrument given in TCRdb is Illumina HiSeq 2000. In TCRdb, the public reads were trimmed at Q25 with fastp and aligned with MiXCR, with productive beta chains retained. Each entry merges the rows of one CDR3 protein and shows their most common DNA and genes. Across this sample there are approximately 690,000 distinct CDR3 sequences, with around 6% seen only once. The ten largest account for approximately 1.6% of the sample. The sequencing sample was made of naive T cells sorted from blood. Read against the paper, the sample's cell subset or site label means: cells isolated with a human naive T-cell isolation kit. The source of these receptors is a man aged 18 to 35 in good health.

The chain employs TRBV5-1 and TRBJ2-7, with TRBD2 as a possible D gene (6 bases). The CDR3 runs to 14 residues. V gave up 0 bases and J gave up 3 bases, with 10 bases separating them. Looked up from germline, CDR1 is SGHRS and CDR2 is YFSETQ. The CDR3 loop reads CASSLEGLFYEQYF. The CDR3 DNA follows: TGCGCCAGCAGCTTGGAGGGACTTTTCTACGAGCAGTACTTC.

Ten or more counts support this clonotype. The J gene is TRBJ2-1, the V gene TRBV29-1; 8 bases map to TRBD2. This CDR3 region has 15 residues. The germline CDR1 and CDR2 sequences are SQVTM and ANQGSEA. V shed 2 bases, J shed 5 bases, and the junction held 8 bases outside the gene matches. In DNA form, the CDR3 reads TGCAGCGTTGAAAGGAGGTTAGCGGGGAACAATGAGCAGTTCTTC. Protein product: CSVERRLAGNNEQFF.

The rearrangement uses TRBV19 and TRBJ2-5, with a possible D match to TRBD2 (6 bases). This CDR3 is 15 amino acids long. V lost 5 bases and J lost 0, with 13 bases in between. Germline V gene lookup returns CDR1 LNHDA and CDR2 SQIVND (reference sequence). The CDR3: CASSLGGRYQETQYF. CDR3 sequence (DNA): TGTGCCAGTAGTCTGGGAGGACGGTACCAAGAGACCCAGTACTTC. The full variable domain, completed using reference TRBV19 and TRBJ2-5, is DGGITQSPKYLFRKEGQNVTLSCEQNLNHDAMYWYRQDPGQGLRLIYYSQIVNDFQKGDIAEGYSVSREKKESFPLTVTSAQKNPTAFYLCASSLGGRYQETQYFGPGTRLLVL.

This clonotype has ten or more counts. The J gene is TRBJ2-3, the V gene TRBV10-3; D unclear. The CDR3 consists of 13 residues. CDR1 ENHRY and CDR2 SYGVKD come from the germline V gene. V was clipped by 9 bases and J by 3 bases, with 13 bases between them. CDR3 protein: CAITESATDTQYF. The CDR3 DNA sequence: TGTGCCATAACCGAAAGCGCTACAGATACGCAGTATTTT.

The V gene is TRBV3-1, the J gene TRBJ2-2; tentative D call: TRBD1 (6 bases). Germline lookup yields CDR1 LGHDT and CDR2 YNNKEL (reference sequence). The CDR3 is 14 amino acids. Trimming removed 8 bases from V and 0 bases from J, with 10 bases in between. The CDR3 sequence is CASRQATNTGELFF. Written as DNA, the CDR3 is TGTGCCAGCCGACAGGCCACGAACACCGGGGAGCTGTTTTTT.

This rearrangement joins TRBV6-4 to TRBJ2-3; tentatively, D is TRBD2 (5 bases). This CDR3 has 14 residues. Trimming pared 3 bases from V and 5 bases from J, leaving 12 bases between. Germline V lookup: CDR1 MRHNA, CDR2 SNTAGT. The CDR3 region is CASSERPGGDTQYF. CDR3 coding DNA: TGTGCCAGCAGTGAAAGGCCTGGAGGAGATACGCAGTATTTT.

This clonotype was seen at least ten times. The rearrangement joins TRBV6-4 to TRBJ2-1; tentative D call: TRBD1 (6 bases). The CDR3 spans 12 residues. Germline-derived CDR1 and CDR2 are MRHNA and SNTAGT. V was clipped by 8 bases and J by 8 bases, with 13 bases between them. The CDR3 nucleotides read TGTGCCAGCGGGGGCCGAGTCCATGAGCAGTTCTTC. It yields the protein CASGGRVHEQFF.

This clonotype was counted many times. The chain is built from TRBV12-3 or TRBV12-4 and TRBJ1-2; D not certain. The CDR3 runs 13 residues. Trimming cost V 6 bases and J 1 base, with 9 bases left between them. The CDR3 spells CASSLFLNYGYTF. The CDR3 region has the DNA TGTGCCAGCAGCCTATTCCTTAACTATGGCTACACCTTC.